What follows is one T cell receptor beta chain and its context. This clone showed up just once. Its antigen remains undetermined. Nothing much larger sits one base from this clone, and base qualities are not available. Synthetic TCR analog templates were spiked into each PCR to estimate absolute template abundance from read counts. The immunoSEQ assay used bias-controlled V and J gene primers to amplify TCRbeta CDR3 regions from genomic DNA. Sequencing of rearranged TCRbeta segments was performed at approximately 20X coverage. Per the original workflow: Clustering was used to correct sequencing errors, and CDR3s were annotated against IMGT to assign V, D and J genes. Only productive TCRbeta rearrangements were used in downstream analyses, excluding out-of-frame or stop-codon sequences. Clonality was computed as one minus Shannon entropy normalized by the log of the number of unique productive sequences. Fisher's exact test with Benjamini-Hochberg correction, at a threshold of adjusted p below 0.01, was used to find clones that differed between time points or between blood and tumor. TCRdb stores this immuneACCESS table with in-frame sequences only. Part of the clones is absent; in the studies checked, under half of the shortfall reflects unresolved V genes, and no reason is known for the rest. Clone size and the V and J calls come from that table; the DNA yielded D and trimming. The sample data list 130,000 or so clones, and roughly 80% of these were observed just once. 3.2% of the sample is taken by the ten largest.

Taken from the germline V gene, the CDR1 and CDR2 loops are MNHEY and SVGAGI. Including the terminal cysteine and phenylalanine, the CDR3 comprises 15 residues. The only DNA kept is the CDR3, 45 bases in frame from the first base. V is shortened by 6 bases, J by 0 bases, and the region joining them spans 12 bases. The data originate from a study of PD-L1 blockade in urothelial cancer (dated by TCRdb to the late 2010s). In the study overall: Every patient began therapy in about 2014 and was given atezolizumab 1,200 mg intravenously every 3 weeks. In the same patients who had TCR sequencing, pretreatment tumors also underwent whole exome sequencing and RNA sequencing. Patients had an ECOG performance status of 0 or 1 and had received between 0 and 3 prior chemotherapy regimens. The study, an exploratory multi-omic analysis, examined somatic, immune and clinical correlates of response to PD-L1 blockade with atezolizumab in urothelial cancer. Blood samples gave a median of about 150,000 T cells and approximately 85,000 unique TCRs, with a median clonality of 0.080. Blood samples were analyzed at two time points: 3 weeks after treatment start (second dose) and 6 weeks after treatment start. Durable clinical benefit was achieved by nine patients but not by the remaining 20. About nine tenths of the roughly 29 patients were identified as males with urothelial cancer of bladder origin, and a prior smoking history was reported by 18 of 29 patients. Durable clinical benefit was defined as a progression-free survival longer than 6 months, and TCR features were additionally tested against progression-free survival and overall survival. Pretreatment tumor samples and matched peripheral blood, collected serially before and after atezolizumab treatment, underwent TCR sequencing. Some 30 patients had pretreatment blood TCR-seq, about 24 had at least one posttreatment blood collection, and about 24 had tumor TCR-seq.

In light of the paper, this sample's time point label describes: pretreatment peripheral blood. The cohort comprised more than 25 patients with locally advanced or metastatic urothelial carcinoma treated at Memorial Sloan Kettering on a trial protocol. Peripheral blood mononuclear cells were collected from each patient pretreatment and during treatment, giving between 1 and 8 total time points per patient. The Qiagen DNeasy Blood extraction kit was used to purify genomic DNA from total PBMCs and tumor samples. PBMCs were collected pretreatment and during treatment and were isolated and stored as previously described. The research as a whole found: Because the sample size was small (n = 29) and many of the analyses were exploratory, the results are meant to be hypothesis-generating. Among patients with durable benefit, tumor-associated TCR clones showed greater expansion in peripheral blood 3 weeks after treatment started (n ≈ 21, p = 0.022). Improved progression-free and overall survival was associated with having pretreatment peripheral blood TCR clonality below the median.

The receptor comes from a man aged 50 or older with urothelial cancer. The starting material was PBMCs, obtained around atezolizumab (anti-PD-L1) treatment. The V and J segments used are TRBV6-5 and TRBJ2-4; the D gene lacks a confident call. The CDR3 corresponds to CASSSRRLAKNIQYF. The sequenced DNA: TGTGCCAGCAGCTCAAGGAGACTAGCCAAAAACATTCAGTACTTC.